The T cell receptor beta chain under discussion was sequenced for a study of read filtering for tumor transcriptome and immune sequencing (TCRdb year 2020). Regarding the study in general: The cohort consisted of roughly 16 male and about 15 female patients, with a mean age of roughly 70 years and an age range of roughly 47 to 85. Under revised international staging, about 8 patients fell into R-ISS I, some 15 into R-ISS II and over five into R-ISS III. After DNase treatment, whole-transcriptome libraries were prepared with the TruSeq RNA Access Library Prep Kit. Per sample, about 3.5 to 10.27 million TCR-region mapped reads were obtained with IR-seq, compared with only about 80 to 1,400 with RNA-seq. TCR repertoires obtained by targeted immune repertoire sequencing and by bulk whole-transcriptome sequencing performed on the same bone marrow samples were compared. As a main aim, a read-filtering strategy for immune repertoire data was addressed, with the specific question being whether clonotypes supported by a single read should be removed.

CDR1 SQVTM and CDR2 ANQGSEA were looked up in the germline V gene. Trimming removed 5 bases from V and 3 bases from J, leaving 14 bases between the germline ends. The CDR3 has 13 amino acids, counting the end cysteine and phenylalanine. Of the read, only the CDR3 DNA is kept; its 39 bases are in frame from base 1. The Immunoverse kit was used to build TCR libraries from 400 ng RNA, with molecular barcoded adaptors covering alpha/delta and beta/gamma chains. The same RNA used for transcriptome sequencing was used for TCR library preparation. Sequencing of the TCR libraries was done on an Illumina HiSeq 4000 with 2 x 150 cycles. For the original study's pipeline: TCR reads were aligned to human V, D, J and C references and assembled into CDR3 clonotypes with MiXCR, including quality filtering and error correction. Clonotype counts and gene usage diversity were analyzed with the tcR package in R. For inspection of raw mapping reads, RNA-seq reads were mapped by STAR aligner version 2.5.3a onto GRCh37 of the human genome. To test how sequencing depth affects detected clonotypes, IR-seq fastq files were randomly downsampled with Seqtk 1.3. Starting from the raw public reads, TCRdb applied fastp trimming at Q25, assembled clones with MiXCR and retained in-frame beta chains. A single entry per CDR3 protein holds the most common genes and DNA from its merged rows. Here the V and J calls rest on TCRdb's processing, not on the authors' analysis. In all, the sample holds 20,000 to 25,000 distinct CDR3 sequences, and roughly 15% of those were seen once. The ten top clones hold around 66% of the sample.

This clonotype has a count of ten or more. This clone's antigen is unknown. Base-call qualities are not available, and no considerably larger clone is one nucleotide away. The paper as a whole reports these results and caveats: The correlation between IR-seq and RNA-seq shared clonotype proportions rose when single-read clonotypes were removed. Compared with RNA-seq, IR-seq captured clonotypes at much greater depth and more reliably, and a smaller IR-seq throughput was enough to identify most of the shared clonotypes. The sorted CD138-negative fraction was composed of a mixed bone marrow immune population rather than of purified T cells. In IR-seq, single-read clonotypes were 80% to 90% of clonotypes but approximately 3.5% of total reads; in RNA-seq they were roughly 73% of clonotypes and about 40% of reads.

Bone marrow was sampled from every patient at the time of active disease. Isolation of bone marrow mononuclear cells was performed by Ficoll-Hypaque density gradient centrifugation. To remove myeloma plasma cells, the cells were labeled with CD138 magnetic microbeads on a MACS separator, and CD138-negative cells were then collected by negative selection. Flow cytometry on an Attune NxT with CD138 antibodies was used to check the purity of the isolated cells. TRIzol reagent was used to extract total RNA, and a NanoDrop spectrophotometer was used to quantify the extracted RNA. Paired RNA-seq and IR-seq were performed on each patient's CD138-negative bone marrow sample.

Material for sequencing was a population of CD138-negative cells sorted from bone marrow. The cell subset or site label, as the study defines it: bone marrow mononuclear cells depleted of CD138+ plasma/myeloma cells by negative magnetic selection. This sequence was found in a donor at least 40 years old with multiple myeloma. The rearrangement joined TRBV29-1 to TRBJ2-7, with TRBD1 tentatively as D gene (6 bases match). The nucleotide sequence is given as TGCAGCGTTCCTAGTGAGGGGGACTACGAGCAGTACTTC. It is translated as CSVPSEGDYEQYF.